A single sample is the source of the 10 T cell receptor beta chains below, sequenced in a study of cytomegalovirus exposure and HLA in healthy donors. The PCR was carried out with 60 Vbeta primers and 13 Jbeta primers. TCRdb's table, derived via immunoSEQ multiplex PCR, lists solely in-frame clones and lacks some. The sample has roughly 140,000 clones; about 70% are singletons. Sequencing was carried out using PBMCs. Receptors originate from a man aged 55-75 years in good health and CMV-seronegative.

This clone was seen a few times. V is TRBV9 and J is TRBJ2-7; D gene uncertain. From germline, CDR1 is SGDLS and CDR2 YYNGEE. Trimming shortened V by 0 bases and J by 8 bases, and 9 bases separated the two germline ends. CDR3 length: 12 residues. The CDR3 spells CASSVGSMQQYF. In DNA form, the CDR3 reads TGTGCCAGCAGCGTAGGGTCTATGCAGCAGTACTTC.

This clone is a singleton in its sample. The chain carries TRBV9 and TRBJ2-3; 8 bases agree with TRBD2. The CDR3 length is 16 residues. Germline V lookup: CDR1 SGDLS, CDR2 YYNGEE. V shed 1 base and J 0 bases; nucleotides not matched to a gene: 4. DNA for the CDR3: TGTGCCAGCAGCGTATACCCTAGCGGGAGCACAGATACGCAGTATTTT. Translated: CASSVYPSGSTDTQYF.

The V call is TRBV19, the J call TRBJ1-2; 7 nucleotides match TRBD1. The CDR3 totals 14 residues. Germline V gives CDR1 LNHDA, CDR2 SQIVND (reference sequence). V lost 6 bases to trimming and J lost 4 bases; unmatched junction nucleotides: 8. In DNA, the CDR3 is TGTGCCAGTAGCGTAGGACAGGCGACCTATGGCTACACCTTC. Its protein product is CASSVGQATYGYTF.

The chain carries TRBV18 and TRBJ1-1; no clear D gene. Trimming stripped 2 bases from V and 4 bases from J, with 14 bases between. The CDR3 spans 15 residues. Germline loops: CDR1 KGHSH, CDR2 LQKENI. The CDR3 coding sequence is TGTGCCAGCTCACCATACGGGGTTTGGAGCACTGAAGCTTTCTTT. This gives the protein CASSPYGVWSTEAFF.

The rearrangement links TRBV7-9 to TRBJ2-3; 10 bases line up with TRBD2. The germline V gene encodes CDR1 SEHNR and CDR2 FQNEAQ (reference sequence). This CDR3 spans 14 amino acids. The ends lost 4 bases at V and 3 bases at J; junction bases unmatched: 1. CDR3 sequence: CASSWGLATDTQYF. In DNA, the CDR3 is TGTGCCAGCAGCTGGGGACTAGCGACAGATACGCAGTATTTT.

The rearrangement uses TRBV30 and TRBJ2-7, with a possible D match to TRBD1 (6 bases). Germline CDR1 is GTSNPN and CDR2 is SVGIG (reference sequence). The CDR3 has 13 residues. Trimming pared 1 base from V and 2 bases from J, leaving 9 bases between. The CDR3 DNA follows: TGTGCCTGGAGTGCAGGGGCCACCTACGAGCAGTACTTC. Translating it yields CAWSAGATYEQYF.

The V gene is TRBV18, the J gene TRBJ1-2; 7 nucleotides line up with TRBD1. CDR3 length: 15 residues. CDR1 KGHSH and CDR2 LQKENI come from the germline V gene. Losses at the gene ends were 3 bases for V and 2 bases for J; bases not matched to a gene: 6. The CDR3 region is CASSPNTGQNYGYTF. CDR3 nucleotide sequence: TGTGCCAGCTCACCTAACACGGGACAGAACTATGGCTACACCTTC.

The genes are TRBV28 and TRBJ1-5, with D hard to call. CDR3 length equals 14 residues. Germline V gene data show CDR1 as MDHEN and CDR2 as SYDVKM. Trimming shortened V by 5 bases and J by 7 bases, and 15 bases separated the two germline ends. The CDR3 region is CASSRKLERQPQHF. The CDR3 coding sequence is TGTGCCAGCAGTCGAAAACTAGAGAGACAGCCCCAGCATTTT.

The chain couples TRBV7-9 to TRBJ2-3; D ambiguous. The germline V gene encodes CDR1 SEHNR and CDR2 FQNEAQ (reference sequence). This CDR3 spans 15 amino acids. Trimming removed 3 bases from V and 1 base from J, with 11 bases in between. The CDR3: CASSFSRLRTDTQYF. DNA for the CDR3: TGTGCCAGCAGCTTTTCTAGACTTCGCACAGATACGCAGTATTTT.

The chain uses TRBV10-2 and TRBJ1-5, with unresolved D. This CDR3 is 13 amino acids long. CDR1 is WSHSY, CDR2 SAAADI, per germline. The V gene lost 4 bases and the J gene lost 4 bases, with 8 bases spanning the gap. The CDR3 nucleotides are TGCGCCAGCAGTGTCACAATGAATCAGCCCCAGCATTTT. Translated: CASSVTMNQPQHF.